The 22 T cell receptor beta chains below come from one sample, sequenced in a study of blood T cell repertoires in COVID-19 (dated by TCRdb to the early 2020s). Library generation was performed with the immunoSEQ multiplex PCR assay. In its TCRdb copy, this immuneACCESS table keeps in-frame sequences only and misses some clones. Where compared with another copy, unresolved V genes explain less than half of these, and the others have no known cause. This sample comprises approximately 210,000 clones, roughly 84% of them detected only once. The top ten clones comprise approximately 10% of the sample. Sequencing was performed on peripheral blood. These receptors originate from a woman aged 80 or over with COVID-19, enrolled during active disease.

On this clone itself: Lacking the conserved final phenylalanine or tryptophan, this CDR3 likely reflects a read error. No DNA is shown, since the ends of the CDR3 on it are uncertain; the CDR3 is the one TCRdb lists. The chain couples TRBV6-2 or TRBV6-3 to TRBJ2-7; the table calls TRBD1, which could not be checked here. Including both end residues, the CDR3 is 14 amino acids long. CDR1 is MNHEY and CDR2 is SVGEGT in the germline V gene. The CDR3: CASSFGALTTRLVL.

The chain uses TRBV19 and TRBJ1-2; tentatively, D is TRBD1 (5 bases). V lost 2 bases, J lost 4 bases, and 17 bases lay in between. The length of the CDR3 is 16 residues. Germline loops: CDR1 LNHDA, CDR2 SQIVND (reference sequence). CDR3 protein: CASSIIGQGGSYGYTF. CDR3 bases: TGTGCCAGTAGTATAATTGGCCAGGGAGGGTCCTATGGCTACACCTTC.

J is TRBJ1-6 and V is TRBV6-6, with a possible D match to TRBD1 (6 bases). Germline V gives CDR1 MNHNY, CDR2 SVGAGI (reference sequence). Trimming removed 4 bases at V and 10 bases at J, with 17 bases between. CDR3 length: 15 residues. The CDR3 sequence: CASSSLQGEGSPLHF. The CDR3 DNA follows: TGTGCCAGCAGTTCTCTACAGGGTGAGGGATCACCCCTCCACTTT.

The rearrangement joins TRBV5-6 to TRBJ2-3; no definite D call. This CDR3 region has 13 residues. With 7 bases removed from V and 0 bases from J, the gap between germline ends came to 9 bases. Germline loops: CDR1 SGHDT, CDR2 YYEEEE. CDR3 in DNA: TGTGCCAGCGCATACTCTAGCACAGATACGCAGTATTTT. It is translated as CASAYSSTDTQYF. The full variable domain, in which reference TRBV5-6 and TRBJ2-3 provide the parts outside the CDR3, is DAGVTQSPTHLIKTRGQQVTLRCSPKSGHDTVSWYQQALGQGPQFIFQYYEEEERQRGNFPDRFSGHQFPNYSSELNVNALLLGDSALYLCASAYSSTDTQYFGPGTRLTVL.

The chain has TRBV3-1 (or the pseudogene TRBV3-2) and TRBJ2-3; D possibly corresponds to TRBD1 (6 bases). V was clipped by 3 bases and J by 3 bases, with 10 bases between them. Germline V lookup: CDR1 LGHDT, CDR2 YNNKEL (reference sequence). The CDR3 consists of 14 residues. The CDR3 DNA follows: TGTGCCAGCAGCCATACAGGGAATACAGATACGCAGTATTTT. Amino acid sequence: CASSHTGNTDTQYF.

The genes are TRBV19 and TRBJ1-5; 9 bases agree with TRBD1. Per germline, CDR1 LNHDA and CDR2 SQIVND (reference sequence). V lost 4 bases to trimming and J lost 3 bases; unmatched junction nucleotides: 4. The CDR3 sequence is 15 residues long. This chain's CDR3 is CASSKRQGDNQPQHF. CDR3 in DNA: TGTGCCAGTAGTAAGAGACAGGGGGACAATCAGCCCCAGCATTTT. The entire variable domain, with the rest obtained from reference TRBV19 and TRBJ1-5, is as follows: DGGITQSPKYLFRKEGQNVTLSCEQNLNHDAMYWYRQDPGQGLRLIYYSQIVNDFQKGDIAEGYSVSREKKESFPLTVTSAQKNPTAFYLCASSKRQGDNQPQHFGDGTRLSIL.

This sequence joins TRBV6-5 and TRBJ2-1, with a possible D match to TRBD1 (5 bases). The CDR3 extends over 11 amino acids. CDR1 and CDR2 from the germline V gene are MNHEY and SVGAGI. Trimming took off 4 bases at V and 12 bases at J, with 10 bases between the two ends. The CDR3 sequence is CASSFRGGQFF. In nucleotides, the CDR3 is TGTGCCAGCAGTTTTAGGGGCGGGCAGTTCTTC.

This chain links TRBV7-9 with TRBJ2-3, with D possibly being TRBD2 (6 bases). The CDR3 is 13 residues long. The germline CDR1 and CDR2 sequences are SEHNR and FQNEAQ (reference sequence). V lost 4 bases, J lost 3 bases, and 8 bases lay in between. The CDR3 is CASSWRDTDTQYF. CDR3 nucleotide sequence: TGTGCCAGCAGCTGGAGGGATACAGATACGCAGTATTTT.

In nucleotides, the CDR3 is TGTGCCAGCAGTGAAACAGGGCTGAGCTTTTCGGGTGGGGAGACCCAGTACTTC. Protein sequence: CASSETGLSFSGGETQYF. The rearrangement uses TRBV6-1 and TRBJ2-5; D is possibly TRBD1 (6 bases). Trimming stripped 2 bases from V and 5 bases from J, with 24 bases between. The CDR3 runs to 18 residues. CDR1 MNHNS and CDR2 SASEGT come from the germline V gene.

The chain recombines TRBV5-8 with TRBJ1-1, with 7 positions matching TRBD1. Germline lookup yields CDR1 SGHTS and CDR2 YDEGEE. This CDR3 has 15 amino acids. The trim removed 4 bases at V and 0 bases at J, leaving 6 bases unmatched. CDR3 nucleotides: TGTGCCAGCAGCCCGGGACAGTCCATGAACACTGAAGCTTTCTTT. Translation gives CASSPGQSMNTEAFF.

This clone has only one observation. The rearrangement uses TRBV7-9 and TRBJ1-4, with TRBD1 matching over 7 bases. CDR1 and CDR2 from the germline V gene are SEHNR and FQNEAQ (reference sequence). Trimming cost V 1 base and J 8 bases; bases outside gene matches: 4. The CDR3 length is 14 residues. The DNA of the CDR3 is TGTGCCAGCAGCTTAGGACAGGGAAGCGAAAAACTGTTTTTT. Translation: CASSLGQGSEKLFF.

The chain's CDR3 is CASSLRASGAYGYTF. In nucleotides, the CDR3 is TGTGCCAGCAGCCTCCGGGCCTCAGGGGCCTATGGCTACACCTTC. The chain links TRBV5-8 to TRBJ1-2, with a possible D match to TRBD1 (6 bases). Germline V gene sequence: CDR1 SGHTS, CDR2 YDEGEE. This CDR3 contains 15 residues. V dropped 4 bases and J dropped 4 bases, with 17 bases sitting between them. The full variable domain, in which reference TRBV5-8 and TRBJ1-2 provide the parts outside the CDR3, is EAGVTQSPTHLIKTRGQQATLRCSPISGHTSVYWYQQALGLGLQFLLWYDEGEERNRGNFPPRFSGRQFPNYSSELNVNALELEDSALYLCASSLRASGAYGYTFGSGTRLTVV.

V gene TRBV7-9 combines with J gene TRBJ1-3, with 9 bases identical to TRBD1. J lost 4 bases, V lost 10 bases, and 8 bases had no gene match. CDR1 and CDR2 (germline): SEHNR, FQNEAQ (reference sequence). The CDR3 sequence is 14 residues long. The CDR3: CATLDRGRGNTIYF. DNA of the CDR3: TGTGCCACCCTGGACAGGGGCAGAGGAAACACCATATATTTT.

The CDR3 is CASRQGQQNSPLHF. The CDR3 DNA reads TGCGCCAGCAGACAAGGACAGCAGAATTCACCCCTCCACTTT. The chain is built from TRBV5-1 and TRBJ1-6; possible D gene TRBD1, 6 bases. Trimming pared 5 bases from V and 7 bases from J, leaving 13 bases between. Germline V lookup: CDR1 SGHRS, CDR2 YFSETQ. The CDR3 runs 14 residues. Full variable domain (missing parts from reference TRBV5-1 and TRBJ1-6): KAGVTQTPRYLIKTRGQQVTLSCSPISGHRSVSWYQQTPGQGLQFLFEYFSETQRNKGNFPGRFSGRQFSNSRSEMNVSTLELGDSALYLCASRQGQQNSPLHFGNGTRLTVT.

This clone was seen only a few times. The chain combines TRBV19 with TRBJ2-1; the match to TRBD1 covers 11 bases. The CDR3 is made up of 16 amino acids. Germline V lookup: CDR1 LNHDA, CDR2 SQIVND (reference sequence). J lost 8 bases, V lost 4 bases, and 10 bases had no gene match. The CDR3 spells CASSKGTGGSMDEQFF. CDR3 nucleotides: TGTGCCAGTAGTAAGGGGACAGGGGGAAGTATGGATGAGCAGTTCTTC.

The chain employs TRBV2 and TRBJ2-5; possible D gene TRBD1, 7 bases. The V gene's germline CDR1 is SNHLY and CDR2 FYNNEI. V lost 7 bases, J lost 5 bases, and 20 bases lay in between. The CDR3 consists of 15 residues. The CDR3 protein is CASMVRQGGGETQYF. The CDR3 nucleotides read TGTGCCAGCATGGTCCGGCAGGGGGGAGGTGAGACCCAGTACTTC.

The J gene is TRBJ1-1, the V gene TRBV7-9; D gene unclear. The CDR3 is 12 residues long. Germline lookup yields CDR1 SEHNR and CDR2 FQNEAQ (reference sequence). V lost 1 base and J 7 bases, leaving 7 bases between the germline ends. The DNA of the CDR3 is TGTGCCAGCAGCTTAGACGTGAGTGAAGCTTTCTTT. This codes for CASSLDVSEAFF.

The chain joins TRBV6-2 or TRBV6-3 to TRBJ2-4, with D maybe TRBD2 (5 bases). V was clipped by 6 bases and J by 3 bases, with 18 bases between them. This CDR3 region has 16 residues. CDR1 and CDR2 (germline): MNHEY, SVGEGT. DNA for the CDR3: TGTGCCAGCAGCCCTCCGGGGTCCTTGGACAAAAACATTCAGTACTTC. Protein product: CASSPPGSLDKNIQYF.

The rearrangement joins TRBV3-1 (or the pseudogene TRBV3-2) to TRBJ1-2, with D unresolved. This CDR3 spans 11 amino acids. The V gene lost 2 bases and the J gene lost 8 bases, with 6 bases spanning the gap. The germline gives CDR1 LGHDT, CDR2 YNNKEL (reference sequence). In nucleotides, the CDR3 is TGTGCCAGCAGCCAACTACAGGGCTACACCTTC. Its protein product is CASSQLQGYTF.

The V call is TRBV20-1, the J call TRBJ1-5; D is undetermined. The CDR3 sequence is 13 residues long. Per the germline V gene, CDR1 is DFQATT and CDR2 is SNEGSKA (reference sequence). Between the trimmed V and J ends, which lost 3 bases and 4 bases, there was a span of 10 bases. CDR3 in DNA: TGCAGTGCTAGTCAAGGAGTTAATCAGCCCCAGCATTTT. Its protein product is CSASQGVNQPQHF.

The rearrangement joins TRBV5-1 to TRBJ2-1, with 10 positions matching TRBD2. V was clipped by 4 bases and J by 1 base; unmatched bases: 11. CDR3 length: 18 amino acids. Germline CDR1 and CDR2: SGHRS and YFSETQ. For the CDR3, the DNA is TGCGCCAGCAGCCCTGGCCTAGCGGGAGTTGAGTCCTACAATGAGCAGTTCTTC. Translating gives CASSPGLAGVESYNEQFF.

The chain employs TRBV7-2 and TRBJ1-3, with D unresolved. Trimming removed 3 bases from V and 2 bases from J, with 11 bases in between. Germline V gene lookup returns CDR1 SGHTA and CDR2 FQGNSA. This CDR3 contains 15 residues. The CDR3 region has the DNA TGTGCCAGCAGCTTCCTAATCGGGGCTGGAAACACCATATATTTT. Its translation: CASSFLIGAGNTIYF. Variable domain in full (rest from reference TRBV7-2 and TRBJ1-3): GAGVSQSPSNKVTEKGKDVELRCDPISGHTALYWYRQSLGQGLEFLIYFQGNSAPDKSGLPSDRFSAERTGGSVSTLTIQRTQQEDSAVYLCASSFLIGAGNTIYFGEGSWLTVV.